This paragraph covers one T cell receptor (beta chain) sequence. Its antigen remains unidentified. This sample was taken from a study of cytomegalovirus exposure and HLA in healthy donors. Across the study: Of all 400 or so donors who were genotyped, roughly 81% belonged to the Caucasian-associated ancestry cluster.

Researchers ran the PCR with 60 Vbeta and 13 Jbeta primers. Using immunoSEQ multiplex PCR, the repertoire was profiled, and TCRdb retains in-frame clones only, with some absent. The sample has approximately 150,000 clones; roughly 80% are singletons. General study results and limits: The study dropped some indistinguishable V segments, TRBV6-2 and TRBV6-3 among them.

Germline-derived CDR1 and CDR2 are MNHEY and SMNVEV (reference sequence). This CDR3 is built from 18 residues. Germline trimming cut 2 bases from V and 5 bases from J; bases unmatched to any gene: 10. The genes are TRBV27 and TRBJ1-6; 9 nucleotides match TRBD1. The receptor's source is a woman aged 30 to 39 in good health and CMV-seropositive. Sequencing was performed on PBMCs. The CDR3 nucleotides are TGTGCCAGCAGTTTAGCCGCCGGGACAGGGTTAGATAATTCACCCCTCCACTTT. Its translation is CASSLAAGTGLDNSPLHF.